This T cell receptor (beta chain) was identified during a study of shared clonotypes between healthy human individuals (dated by TCRdb to 2018 to 2021). About the full investigation: The cohort comprised a couple of women and a few men aged 18 to 49 years. For each donor, CD4 naive and CD4 memory were each given three plates, CD8 naive was given two plates, and CD8 memory was given one plate. The study deeply sequenced blood TCR repertoires of five healthy adults to estimate repertoire size and the extent of clonotype sharing between individuals. Different laboratories and diverse techniques were used to prepare libraries and sequence TCR repertoires, to increase sequencing depth and limit assay-specific biases. Each donor's leukapheresis produced roughly between roughly 0.85 and 10 billion PBMCs. Overall study outcomes, separate from this receptor: Only blood was sampled, and tissue TCR repertoires likely differ from those in blood. Rarefaction of sorted-subset datasets indicated incomplete sequencing despite the large sequencing depth. Because the study included a small number of donors, the genetic and exposure-history diversity represented was limited. Around 5% of naive CD4, 3.5% of naive CD8, around 2.3% of memory CD4, and roughly 0.4% of memory CD8 clonotypes were shared across four donors. Clonotypes shared by all four sorted-subset donors showed higher generation probabilities than non-shared clonotypes. Pairwise subsampling indicated that sequencing depth was expected to affect the degree of clonotype sharing among donors. Naive subsets generally had larger estimated clonotype richness than memory subsets.

Healthy HIV-negative adults with no recently reported acute infections or vaccinations were included as donors. Every donor was a Caucasian adult living in Nashville, Tennessee, USA. CD4+ T cells were enriched through magnetic negative selection, after which naive cells were positively selected on CD45RA and the remaining negative fraction served as the memory subset. Blood was obtained by leukapheresis, after which PBMCs were separated by Ficoll-Histopaque density gradient centrifugation and cryopreserved in liquid nitrogen vapor phase. Purity and quantity of every magnetically sorted T cell population were checked by analytical flow cytometry. From each sorted fraction, genomic DNA was isolated and quantified by UV absorbance on a Nanodrop 2000c. Trimming at the junction amounts to 6 bases on V and 0 bases on J, and the germline ends lie 12 bases apart. The germline V gene encodes CDR1 MDHEN and CDR2 SYDVKM. Reading from cysteine to phenylalanine, the CDR3 counts 15 amino acids. CDR3 DNA only is kept here, 45 bases in frame from base 1.

As to this clone: No antigen is known for it. Nothing much larger sits one base from this clone, and base qualities are not available.

Using the deep immunoSEQ assay, TCR CDR3 regions were amplified from genomic DNA by multiplex PCR. Extracted genomic DNA from each cell subset was distributed evenly across all wells of several immunoSEQ 96-well plates, and each plate was treated as a replicate. For sorted subsets, around 200 ng genomic DNA, equal to some 30,000 T cell genomes, was loaded into each replicate PCR. Purified libraries were quantified with a Qubit 3.0 fluorometer, sized on a Bioanalyzer 2100, and re-quantified with the KAPA Library Quantification kit. Every immunoSEQ 96-well plate was sequenced on a separate single-read 150-cycle Illumina NextSeq 550 flow cell. The authors' pipeline ran thus. The immunoSEQ output contained only junctional sequences without quality scores, so filtering could not match that applied to full-length reads. Sequences were annotated with PyIR, a Python wrapper for IgBLAST v1.9, using IMGT germline references to assign V/J genes and CDR3. Any read was removed if the V/J assignment was weak (E-value above 1e-6), the CDR3 was missing, or the read contained stop codons, out-of-frame junctions, or ambiguous translated residues. V3J clonotypes were defined by identical inferred V gene, J gene, and CDR3 amino acid sequence. The percentage overlap between two repertoires was calculated by dividing the number of shared unique clonotypes by the size of the smaller repertoire. RTK rarefaction, the Chao1 estimator, and Recon v2.1 estimates of unobserved clonotypes were used to assess repertoire richness. OLGA was used to compute generation probabilities for all TCRbeta clonotypes that the gDNA method yielded from a few donors. TCRdb took over this immuneACCESS table, retaining in-frame rearrangements with V and J assigned. Such tables are incomplete; in checked studies, under half of the missing clones stem from an unresolved V gene, and the remainder is unexplained. The V and J calls and the clone size are those of that table, but D and trimming were determined from the DNA. In this sample the table shows approximately 1.1 million clones, 70% to 80% of which occur a single time. The ten most abundant clones make up roughly 0.56% of the sample.

The receptor chain draws on TRBV28 and TRBJ1-3; the D gene is not confidently resolved. This clonotype was sampled from a man aged 18 to 29 in good health. Some clones in this sample may be carry-over from other donors' samples. Sequencing was done on a sample of memory CD4+ T cells from PBMCs. The meaning of the sample's cell subset or site label: CD45RA-negative fraction. The CDR3 corresponds to CASSPVALSGNTIYF. The nucleotide sequence reads TGTGCCAGCAGCCCCGTCGCCCTCTCTGGAAACACCATATATTTT.